The T cell receptor beta chain described here comes from a study of T cells in Graves' hyperthyroidism and ophthalmopathy. RNA transcripts were the template for amplifying TCR beta CDR3 regions. First-round RT-PCR of the TCR CDR3 relied on the HTBI primer set. TCRdb re-called the multiplex PCR reads with MiXCR, one entry per CDR3 protein. This sample has around 760,000 distinct CDR3 sequences; 35% occur once, and the top ten carry less than 35%. It was uncontrolled infection, other autoimmune disease, pregnancy or lactation that excluded patients. This clonotype was seen a handful of times. The sample comprised blood. This sequence was found in a woman aged 40-49 years with Graves' hyperthyroidism.

For the CDR3, the DNA is TGTGCCAGCATAGACGGTCCATCCGCCCTCTCCTATGGCTACACCTTC. As protein: CASIDGPSALSYGYTF. This chain joins TRBV28 and TRBJ1-2; D is ambiguous. V lost 7 bases, J lost 4 bases, and 22 bases lay in between. Germline values: CDR1 MDHEN, CDR2 SYDVKM. This CDR3 is 16 amino acids long.